Below, 23 T cell receptor beta chains from the same sample are listed, as sequenced in a study of shared clonotypes between healthy human individuals. Assay: immunoSEQ multiplex PCR; the TCRdb copy retains only in-frame clones and omits some. The sample has approximately 1,000,000 clones, about four fifths seen once. Sequenced input: memory CD4+ T cells from PBMCs. Regarding subset: CD45RA-negative fraction. These receptors originate from a man between 18 and 29 years old in good health. Some clones in this sample may be carry-over from other donors' samples.

Of note for this clone: This may be a read error, as it is one base from a much larger clone. Other DNA variants within this sample encode the same CDR3. The chain couples TRBV6-1 to TRBJ1-2, with D tentatively TRBD1 (5 bases). The CDR3 runs to 15 residues. The V end lost 0 bases, the J end lost 2 bases, and 10 bases lay between the germline ends. CDR1 and CDR2 from the germline V gene are MNHNS and SASEGT. The CDR3 DNA is TGTGCCAGCAGTGAAGCGGGGGAGGAAAACTATGGCTACACCTTC. Protein sequence: CASSEAGEENYGYTF.

J is TRBJ2-2 and V is TRBV18; D is uncertain. There are 14 residues in the CDR3. Trimming stripped 6 bases from V and 7 bases from J, with 15 bases between. Germline V gene lookup returns CDR1 KGHSH and CDR2 LQKENI. The DNA for the CDR3 is TGTGCCAGCTCTCGCGAGACCGCCGACGGGGAGCTGTTTTTT. Translated, it gives CASSRETADGELFF.

This chain connects TRBV7-2 to TRBJ2-1; 9 nucleotides match TRBD1. With 1 base clipped from V and 2 bases from J, the junction kept 6 bases outside the gene matches. The length of the CDR3 is 17 residues. Per the germline V gene, CDR1 is SGHTA and CDR2 is FQGNSA. In nucleotides, the CDR3 is TGTGCCAGCAGCTTAGGTGCTAGGACAGGGGCCTACAATGAGCAGTTCTTC. This encodes CASSLGARTGAYNEQFF.

CDR3 DNA: TGTGCCATCAGTGAGGGACTAGCTCGAAATGAGCAGTTCTTC. Its translation: CAISEGLARNEQFF. The rearrangement uses TRBV10-3 and TRBJ2-1; 8 bases line up with TRBD2. This CDR3 has 14 residues. Trimming took 2 bases from V and 7 from J; bases not matched to a gene: 4. Looked up from germline, CDR1 is ENHRY and CDR2 is SYGVKD.

The chain links TRBV28 to TRBJ2-3; unclear D gene. This CDR3 contains 13 residues. Trimming left V 9 bases short and J 2 bases short, with 12 bases between. Per the germline V gene, CDR1 is MDHEN and CDR2 is SYDVKM. The CDR3: CARDHSITDTQYF. Written as DNA, the CDR3 is TGTGCCAGGGACCACAGTATCACAGATACGCAGTATTTT.

CDR3 amino acids: CASSPRLGLGNEQFF. CDR3 sequence (DNA): TGTGCCAGCAGCCCCCGACTAGGCCTAGGTAATGAGCAGTTCTTC. V is TRBV9 and J is TRBJ2-1; possibly TRBD2 for D (6 bases). Trimming stripped 4 bases from V and 7 bases from J, with 18 bases between. Germline lookup yields CDR1 SGDLS and CDR2 YYNGEE. This CDR3 comprises 15 residues.

CDR3: CASSQTGVYGYTF. As DNA, the CDR3 is TGCGCCAGCAGCCAAACAGGGGTTTATGGCTACACCTTC. V and J are TRBV5-1 and TRBJ1-2, with 7 positions matching TRBD1. Germline lookup yields CDR1 SGHRS and CDR2 YFSETQ. The CDR3 runs 13 residues. V shed 4 bases, J shed 5 bases, and the junction held 5 bases outside the gene matches.

V gene TRBV18 combines with J gene TRBJ1-1; 8 positions match TRBD1. The CDR3 runs to 13 residues. V shed 8 bases and J 1 base; nucleotides not matched to a gene: 3. Looked up from germline, CDR1 is KGHSH and CDR2 is LQKENI. Here the CDR3 reads CASRGQANTEAFF. The DNA for the CDR3 is TGTGCCAGCCGGGGACAGGCGAACACTGAAGCTTTCTTT.

This clone has just one count. The chain couples TRBV15 to TRBJ2-2; weak D call: TRBD1 (5 bases). CDR1 and CDR2 (germline): LNHNV, YYDKDF (reference sequence). V was trimmed by 7 bases and J by 4 bases, leaving 16 bases between them. The CDR3 sequence is 15 residues long. CDR3 in amino acids: CATNPQGTFTGELFF. CDR3 nucleotides: TGTGCCACCAACCCTCAGGGAACCTTCACCGGGGAGCTGTTTTTT.

The chain has TRBV28 and TRBJ2-1, with D perhaps assigned TRBD1 or TRBD2 (5 bases each). The CDR3 contains 18 residues. Per the germline V gene, CDR1 is MDHEN and CDR2 is SYDVKM. The V and J ends lost 2 bases and 2 bases respectively, with 19 bases between them. This chain's CDR3 is CASSLIRGRSPTYNEQFF. CDR3 DNA: TGTGCCAGCAGTTTAATACGGGGCAGGTCACCTACCTACAATGAGCAGTTCTTC.

J is TRBJ2-1 and V is TRBV15; D might be TRBD1 (6 bases). Trimming removed 3 bases from V and 9 bases from J, with 21 bases in between. The CDR3 contains 16 residues. Germline CDR1 reads LNHNV; CDR2 reads YYDKDF (reference sequence). The CDR3 loop reads CATSSSPLGGSIEQFF. The CDR3 DNA sequence: TGTGCCACCAGCAGCAGCCCCCTAGGGGGTTCCATTGAGCAGTTCTTC.

This clone was recorded a few times. This chain links TRBV6-1 with TRBJ2-7, with D hard to call. The CDR3 loop spans 14 amino acids. From germline, CDR1 is MNHNS and CDR2 SASEGT. Trimming shortened V by 6 bases and J by 2 bases, and 14 bases separated the two germline ends. The CDR3 loop is CASRGVGIPYEQYF. The CDR3, as DNA: TGTGCCAGCAGGGGTGTAGGGATCCCCTACGAGCAGTACTTC.

The chain links TRBV9 to TRBJ1-5; no firm D call. This CDR3 has 13 residues. Per the germline V gene, CDR1 is SGDLS and CDR2 is YYNGEE. V lost 3 bases and J 3 bases, leaving 7 bases between the germline ends. CDR3: CASSEADNQPQHF. As DNA, the CDR3 is TGTGCCAGCAGCGAGGCGGACAATCAGCCCCAGCATTTT.

The chain combines TRBV6-1 with TRBJ2-2; tentatively, D is TRBD2 (6 bases). Germline values: CDR1 MNHNS, CDR2 SASEGT. CDR3 length: 13 residues. The V and J ends lost 4 bases and 4 bases respectively, with 7 bases between them. CDR3 bases: TGTGCCAGCAGTGGTAGCGGCACCGGGGAGCTGTTTTTT. It codes for CASSGSGTGELFF.

The V and J genes are TRBV29-1 and TRBJ2-3; D may be TRBD1 (5 bases). From germline, CDR1 is SQVTM and CDR2 ANQGSEA. This CDR3 spans 14 amino acids. V was cut by 6 bases and J by 2 bases, with 15 bases left in between. The CDR3 spells CSVARGGNTDTQYF. Here the CDR3 DNA reads TGCAGCGTGGCAAGGGGCGGAAACACAGATACGCAGTATTTT.

This chain links TRBV2 with TRBJ1-2; TRBD1 aligns across 9 bases. The V gene end was trimmed by 4 bases and the J gene end by 3 bases; junction bases not matched to a gene: 3. Germline CDR1 and CDR2: SNHLY and FYNNEI. CDR3 length: 14 amino acids. This chain's CDR3 is CASSADRGDYGYTF. The DNA for the CDR3 is TGTGCCAGCAGTGCCGACAGGGGGGACTATGGCTACACCTTC.

The V gene is TRBV9, the J gene TRBJ2-3; D remains ambiguous. The germline CDR1 and CDR2 sequences are SGDLS and YYNGEE. The ends were cut back, 0 bases at V and 8 bases at J, with 16 bases in the middle. The CDR3 is 15 amino acids. CDR3 sequence: CASSVARPGMGTQYF. CDR3 nucleotide sequence: TGTGCCAGCAGCGTAGCCCGCCCAGGTATGGGTACGCAGTATTTT.

This chain links TRBV7-2 with TRBJ2-7; D is unclear. This CDR3 has 14 residues. Germline lookup yields CDR1 SGHTA and CDR2 FQGNSA. V was pared by 3 bases and J by 1 base, with 10 bases between. The CDR3 protein is CASSFAAGSYEQYF. Here the CDR3 DNA reads TGTGCCAGCAGCTTCGCAGCTGGTTCCTACGAGCAGTACTTC.

V gene TRBV28 combines with J gene TRBJ2-1; TRBD2 matches 14 bases. Looked up from germline, CDR1 is MDHEN and CDR2 is SYDVKM. The CDR3 covers 16 residues. Unmatched junction bases numbered 11, after V lost 8 bases and J lost 8 bases. CDR3 sequence: CASADPGLAGVYEQFF. Here the CDR3 DNA reads TGTGCCAGCGCAGATCCGGGACTAGCGGGAGTATATGAGCAGTTCTTC. The complete variable domain, with remaining parts taken from reference TRBV28 and TRBJ2-1, reads DVKVTQSSRYLVKRTGEKVFLECVQDMDHENMFWYRQDPGLGLRLIYFSYDVKMKEKGDIPEGYSVSREKKERFSLILESASTNQTSMYLCASADPGLAGVYEQFFGPGTRLTVL.

A note on this clone: Other DNA sequences in this sample translate to the same CDR3. The rearrangement joins TRBV7-2 to TRBJ1-2, with no clear D. From germline, CDR1 is SGHTA and CDR2 FQGNSA. The CDR3 contains 12 residues. V lost 0 bases and J 1 base, leaving 0 bases between the germline ends. Here the CDR3 reads CASSLANYGYTF. In DNA, the CDR3 is TGTGCCAGCAGCTTAGCTAACTATGGCTACACCTTC.

DNA of the CDR3: TGTGCCAGCAGCTTAGATTCGAACAGGGAATCCGGGGAGCTGTTTTTT. Translating it yields CASSLDSNRESGELFF. The gene calls are TRBV11-3 and TRBJ2-2; maybe TRBD1 (6 bases). This CDR3 contains 16 residues. The V end was cut by 0 bases, the J end by 6 bases, with 14 bases between. CDR1 and CDR2 from the germline V gene are SGHNT and YENEEA.

The chain is built from TRBV7-2 and TRBJ2-7, with 10 bases identical to TRBD1. The CDR3 is 13 residues long. Germline loops: CDR1 SGHTA, CDR2 FQGNSA. V shed 5 bases, J shed 9 bases, and the junction held 7 bases outside the gene matches. The CDR3 sequence is CASSTGTGDTQYF. DNA for the CDR3: TGTGCCAGCAGCACCGGGACAGGGGATACGCAGTACTTC.

The chain links TRBV2 to TRBJ1-3, with unresolved D. The CDR3 contains 16 residues. The V gene's germline CDR1 is SNHLY and CDR2 FYNNEI. The V end lost 1 base, the J end lost 3 bases, and 13 bases lay between the germline ends. Written as DNA, the CDR3 is TGTGCCAGCAGTGAAGTCGGGGTCCGGGGTGGAAACACCATATATTTT. It codes for CASSEVGVRGGNTIYF.